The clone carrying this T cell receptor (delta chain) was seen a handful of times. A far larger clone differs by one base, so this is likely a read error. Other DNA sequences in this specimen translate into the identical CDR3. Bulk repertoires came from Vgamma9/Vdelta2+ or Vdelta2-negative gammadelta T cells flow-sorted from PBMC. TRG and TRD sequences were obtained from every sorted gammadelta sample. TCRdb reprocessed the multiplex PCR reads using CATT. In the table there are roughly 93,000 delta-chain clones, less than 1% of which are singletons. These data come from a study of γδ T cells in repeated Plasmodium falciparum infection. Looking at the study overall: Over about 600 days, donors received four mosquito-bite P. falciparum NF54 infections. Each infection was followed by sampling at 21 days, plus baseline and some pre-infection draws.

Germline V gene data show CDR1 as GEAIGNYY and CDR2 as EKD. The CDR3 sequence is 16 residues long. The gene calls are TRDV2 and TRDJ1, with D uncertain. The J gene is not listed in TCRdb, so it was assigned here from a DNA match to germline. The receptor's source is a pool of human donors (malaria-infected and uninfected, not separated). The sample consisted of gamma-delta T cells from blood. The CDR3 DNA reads TGTGCTTGTGACATTAGGGAAAAAAGGGACACCGATAAACTCATCTTT. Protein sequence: CACDIREKRDTDKLIF.